A single sample is the source of the 23 T cell receptor beta chains below, sequenced in a study of quantifying T cell responses using KT2 cells. Across the whole study: cDNA was made from DNase-treated RNA using alpha and beta constant primers.

Each cDNA got a UMI-containing oligo ligated at its 3' end. First-round PCR used 4 to 5 cycles and beta primers RC1.1 and RC1.2 covering TRBC1 and TRBC2. TCRdb itself ran the UMI-ligation and nested PCR reads through MiXCR, one entry per CDR3 protein. The table records some 50,000 distinct CDR3 sequences, around 10% of them present only once. The sample was PBMCs spiked with cells of the T cell clone KT2. Receptors originate from a human donor.

J is TRBJ1-6 and V is TRBV6-5; D is undetermined. Germline values: CDR1 MNHEY, CDR2 SVGAGI. This CDR3 is 13 amino acids long. V was shortened by 4 bases and J by 9 bases, with 10 bases between the two germline ends. The CDR3 sequence is CASSSLRGSPLHF. In DNA, the CDR3 is TGTGCCAGCAGTTCCCTCCGGGGTTCACCCCTCCACTTT.

The chain uses TRBV19 and TRBJ1-2; 7 bases align to TRBD1. Looked up from germline, CDR1 is LNHDA and CDR2 is SQIVND (reference sequence). The junction had 7 bases not matched to a gene; V was cut back by 5 bases and J by 7 bases. The CDR3 loop spans 13 amino acids. The CDR3 DNA follows: TGTGCCAGTAGTCGCACAGGGGCGGGTGGCTACACCTTC. Translating gives CASSRTGAGGYTF.

By proportion, this clonotype is medium-sized (0.01 to 0.1%). CDR3 region: CSVVEQVRAFF. CDR3 nucleotides: TGCAGCGTTGTGGAACAGGTACGAGCTTTCTTT. The V and J genes are TRBV29-1 and TRBJ1-1; D perhaps matches TRBD1 (5 bases). The CDR3 loop spans 11 amino acids. Germline V gene lookup returns CDR1 SQVTM and CDR2 ANQGSEA. Trimming took 4 bases from V and 10 from J, leaving 13 bases between them.

This clonotype turned up a few times. The J gene is TRBJ1-2, the V gene TRBV12-3 or TRBV12-4; 8 positions match TRBD1. The junction had 8 bases not matched to a gene; V was cut back by 7 bases and J by 4 bases. This CDR3 comprises 14 residues. CDR3 region: CASTAGTGVYGYTF. The CDR3 coding sequence is TGTGCCAGCACGGCCGGGACAGGAGTCTATGGCTACACCTTC.

The table lists this clonotype with a few counts. The rearrangement links TRBV20-1 to TRBJ2-1, with 8 bases matching TRBD2. CDR1 and CDR2 (germline): DFQATT, SNEGSKA (reference sequence). V shed 3 bases and J 6 bases; nucleotides not matched to a gene: 4. This CDR3 contains 13 residues. CDR3 nucleotide sequence: TGCAGTGCTAGCCAGCGGGGGCTCAATGAGCAGTTCTTC. This translates into CSASQRGLNEQFF.

The chain has TRBV3-1 and TRBJ1-5, with no clear D. CDR1 and CDR2 (germline): LGHDT, YNNKEL (reference sequence). Between the trimmed V and J ends, which lost 1 base and 5 bases, there was a span of 18 bases. The CDR3 spans 17 residues. The CDR3 protein is CASSQGSQLSGDQPQHF. In DNA, the CDR3 is TGTGCCAGCAGCCAAGGTAGCCAGTTGTCTGGAGATCAGCCCCAGCATTTT.

The sample holds many counts of this clonotype. For the CDR3, the DNA is TGTGCCAGCAGTGACCAGGAGACTAGCGCAAATGAGCAGTTCTTC. Translation: CASSDQETSANEQFF. V usage is TRBV6-4 and J usage is TRBJ2-1; 8 bases are shared with TRBD2. Germline CDR1 MRHNA, CDR2 SNTAGT. J was trimmed by 7 bases and V by 2 bases; bases with no gene match: 7. The CDR3 is 15 residues long.

Many counts were recorded for this clonotype. V gene TRBV7-3 combines with J gene TRBJ2-5; D might be TRBD1 or TRBD2, each matching 6 bases. The CDR3 consists of 15 residues. Trimming shortened V by 6 bases and J by 5 bases, and 19 bases separated the two germline ends. The germline V gene has CDR1 SGHTA and CDR2 FQGTGA. Here the CDR3 DNA reads TGTGCCAGCAGTTCCGGACTGGGGGGCGTGGAGACCCAGTACTTC. It codes for CASSSGLGGVETQYF.

The chain uses TRBV19 and TRBJ2-1, with a possible D match to TRBD1 (5 bases). The germline CDR1 and CDR2 sequences are LNHDA and SQIVND (reference sequence). V shed 6 bases and J shed 0 bases, with 12 bases lying between them. The CDR3 sequence is 15 residues long. This CDR3 is CASRDTPSSYNEQFF. DNA of the CDR3: TGTGCCAGTAGGGACACACCCAGCTCCTACAATGAGCAGTTCTTC.

This sequence joins TRBV11-2 and TRBJ2-5; the D gene is possibly TRBD1 (5 bases). CDR3 length: 12 amino acids. Between the trimmed V and J ends, which lost 8 bases and 3 bases, there was a span of 10 bases. Germline CDR1 reads SGHAT; CDR2 reads FQNNGV. CDR3 amino acids: CASADRKETQYF. The CDR3 nucleotides read TGTGCCAGCGCTGACAGAAAAGAGACCCAGTACTTC.

At least ten counts were recorded for this clonotype. The rearrangement uses TRBV10-3 and TRBJ1-1, with D tentatively TRBD1 (5 bases). V was shortened by 3 bases and J by 4 bases, with 9 bases between the two germline ends. Per the germline V gene, CDR1 is ENHRY and CDR2 is SYGVKD. This CDR3 comprises 13 residues. The CDR3 region is CAISDREGTEAFF. The CDR3 coding sequence is TGTGCCATCAGTGACAGGGAGGGCACTGAAGCTTTCTTT.

The gene calls are TRBV5-1 and TRBJ2-3; 10 bases are a match to TRBD1. V gave up 3 bases and J gave up 0 bases; unmatched junction bases: 4. CDR1 is SGHRS, CDR2 YFSETQ, per germline. The CDR3 totals 16 residues. As DNA, the CDR3 is TGCGCCAGCAGCTCCCGACAGGGGGCTAGCACAGATACGCAGTATTTT. Translating it yields CASSSRQGASTDTQYF.

The V call is TRBV29-1, the J call TRBJ2-2; TRBD1 might be the D (5 bases). In germline, CDR1 is SQVTM, CDR2 ANQGSEA. V was shortened by 4 bases and J by 0 bases, with 9 bases between the two germline ends. The CDR3 sequence is 14 residues long. The CDR3 sequence: CSVVGRANTGELFF. The CDR3 nucleotides are TGCAGCGTTGTCGGCAGGGCGAACACCGGGGAGCTGTTTTTT.

This clonotype was seen only a few times. This chain uses TRBV7-9 with TRBJ2-3; either TRBD1 or TRBD2 may fit D (5 bases each). Trimming pared 6 bases from V and 6 bases from J, leaving 13 bases between. This CDR3 contains 13 residues. The V gene's germline CDR1 is SEHNR and CDR2 FQNEAQ (reference sequence). The CDR3 bases are TGTGCCAGCAGTCGGGACCCTGGTGATACGCAGTATTTT. Its translation is CASSRDPGDTQYF.

This clonotype was detected a few times. The chain carries TRBV4-1 and TRBJ1-2; D not certain. Trimming removed 4 bases from V and 8 bases from J, with 17 bases in between. Germline CDR1 reads MGHRA; CDR2 reads YSYEKL. This CDR3 has 14 amino acids. For the CDR3, the DNA is TGCGCCAGCAGCCCCCTCATAACCGGGTACGGCTACACCTTC. It yields the protein CASSPLITGYGYTF.

This clonotype appeared a few times. The chain has TRBV5-1 and TRBJ2-1; 8 bases map to TRBD2. V was clipped by 2 bases and J by 6 bases; unmatched bases: 10. Germline assignment: CDR1 SGHRS and CDR2 YFSETQ. The CDR3 length is 16 residues. CDR3 nucleotide sequence: TGCGCCAGCAGCTTAGAAGCGGGGGTCCTGATCAATGAGCAGTTCTTC. This encodes CASSLEAGVLINEQFF.

Comment on this clonotype: It may be a read error: a sequence one base away is much more abundant. This chain joins TRBV29-1 and TRBJ2-5; D may be TRBD1 or TRBD2 (5 bases each). Per the germline V gene, CDR1 is SQVTM and CDR2 is ANQGSEA. The V gene lost 3 bases and the J gene lost 7 bases, with 15 bases spanning the gap. CDR3 length: 13 amino acids. The CDR3 bases are TGCAGCGTTGATGGTATGAGGGGCCGGACCCAGTACTTC. Amino acid sequence: CSVDGMRGRTQYF. Looking up the rest from reference TRBV29-1 and TRBJ2-5 gives the full variable domain: SAVISQKPSRDICQRGTSLTIQCQVDSQVTMMFWYRQQPGQSLTLIATANQGSEATYESGFVIDKFPISRPNLTFSTLTVSNMSPEDSSIYLCSVDGMRGRTQYFGPGTRLLVL.

V and J are TRBV10-3 and TRBJ2-7; 9 nucleotides match TRBD1. Germline trimming cut 4 bases from V and 5 bases from J; bases unmatched to any gene: 0. This CDR3 comprises 12 residues. Germline V gene lookup returns CDR1 ENHRY and CDR2 SYGVKD. In DNA form, the CDR3 reads TGTGCCATCAGTGGACAGGGGGACGAGCAGTACTTC. It specifies CAISGQGDEQYF.

CDR3 DNA sequence: TGTGCCAGCAGTTACCCGGACGGATGGTATGGCTACACCTTC. It encodes CASSYPDGWYGYTF. The chain recombines TRBV6-6 with TRBJ1-2, with D hard to call. This CDR3 region has 14 residues. V gave up 2 bases and J gave up 5 bases, with 12 bases separating them. Germline CDR1 is MNHNY and CDR2 is SVGAGI (reference sequence).

DNA of the CDR3: TGCAGCGTCCGATCAGGGGCGGATCAGCCCCAGCATTTT. This encodes CSVRSGADQPQHF. The genes are TRBV29-1 and TRBJ1-5; a weak D match, TRBD1 (6 bases). V lost 6 bases to trimming and J lost 5 bases, with 14 bases between them. Germline V gene sequence: CDR1 SQVTM, CDR2 ANQGSEA. The CDR3 has 13 amino acids.

This chain uses TRBV5-5 with TRBJ2-7; no reliable D call. Germline V lookup: CDR1 SGHKS, CDR2 YYEKEE (reference sequence). The CDR3 is made up of 16 amino acids. V lost 4 bases to trimming and J lost 0 bases, with 17 bases between them. CDR3 protein: CASSLQAGYVSYEQYF. The CDR3 bases are TGTGCCAGCAGCCTGCAGGCAGGATACGTCTCCTACGAGCAGTACTTC.

V usage is TRBV27 and J usage is TRBJ2-5; TRBD1 aligns across 7 bases. In germline, CDR1 is MNHEY, CDR2 SMNVEV (reference sequence). V shed 6 bases, J shed 2 bases, and the junction held 9 bases outside the gene matches. The CDR3 contains 15 residues. The CDR3 DNA follows: TGTGCCAGCAGCCCCCGACAGGGCAGACAAGAGACCCAGTACTTC. It yields the protein CASSPRQGRQETQYF.

This chain links TRBV2 with TRBJ2-5; D may be TRBD2 (5 bases). The CDR3 runs to 14 residues. Per the germline V gene, CDR1 is SNHLY and CDR2 is FYNNEI. V shed 9 bases and J shed 3 bases, with 17 bases lying between them. CDR3 sequence reads: CARGGWRIEETQYF. In nucleotides, the CDR3 is TGTGCCAGAGGCGGGTGGCGAATAGAAGAGACCCAGTACTTC.